Listed below are T cell receptor beta chains from one sample, sequenced in a study of identical twins. From the 5' RACE reads, TCRdb called clonotypes with MiXCR, one entry per CDR3 protein. The sample consists of roughly 690,000 distinct CDR3 sequences, approximately 6.1% of them appearing once. Sequencing was carried out using naive T cells sorted from blood. The source of these receptors is a man between 18 and 29 years old in good health. The CDR3 runs from the conserved cysteine through the conserved F or W. Fields, in order: clone size, D gene, J gene, V gene, CDR3 protein, CDR3 DNA. A D gene is named only where the DNA matches it firmly. Some rows mark clone size as missing; the rest say once, few, many or name a class of expanded clone.

few | TRBD1 | TRBJ2-1 | TRBV3-1 | CASSHDRGSRGIQNEQFF | TGTGCCAGCAGCCATGACAGGGGGTCGCGCGGCATCCAAAATGAGCAGTTCTTC
NA | TRBD1 | TRBJ1-4 | TRBV20-1 | CSATDRGLEKLFF | TGCAGTGCTACGGACAGGGGGCTTGAAAAACTGTTTTTT
few | NA | TRBJ2-2 | TRBV4-2 | CASSQSGTPDTGELFF | TGTGCCAGCAGCCAATCAGGGACACCGGATACCGGGGAGCTGTTTTTT
many | TRBD2 | TRBJ2-1 | TRBV6-5 | CASSYSNFFTSGVNEQFF | TGTGCCAGCAGTTACTCGAACTTTTTTACTAGCGGGGTAAATGAGCAGTTCTTC
NA | NA | TRBJ2-1 | TRBV7-6 | CASSLVDRGNYGLNEQFF | TGTGCCAGCAGCTTAGTTGACCGAGGAAATTATGGATTGAATGAGCAGTTCTTC
few | NA | TRBJ2-5 | TRBV6-6 | CASSRPGEETQYF | TGTGCCAGCAGTCGTCCCGGGGAAGAGACCCAGTACTTC
many | NA | TRBJ2-1 | TRBV5-5 | CASSAGRTANEQFF | TGTGCCAGCAGCGCCGGCCGGACAGCAAATGAGCAGTTCTTC
NA | NA | TRBJ2-4 | TRBV6-6 | CASSGLKRNIQYF | TGTGCCAGCTCGGGACTGAAGAGGAACATTCAGTACTTC
few | TRBD2 | TRBJ2-1 | TRBV20-1 | CSAPRREVYNEQFF | TGCAGTGCTCCCCGGCGGGAGGTCTACAATGAGCAGTTCTTC
NA | TRBD1 | TRBJ1-5 | TRBV6-1 | CASTVDRDSRNQPQHF | TGTGCCAGCACCGTGGACCGGGACAGCCGTAATCAGCCCCAGCATTTT
NA | NA | TRBJ2-7 | TRBV7-8 | CASTKTPTLGDEQYF | TGTGCCAGCACCAAAACCCCTACTCTAGGCGACGAGCAGTACTTC
few | TRBD1 | TRBJ2-1 | TRBV15 | CATSSTVPGQRFF | TGTGCCACCAGCAGCACAGTTCCGGGACAGCGGTTCTTC
many | TRBD2 | TRBJ2-1 | TRBV7-9 | CASSLLAGASFNEQFF | TGTGCCAGCAGCTTGTTAGCGGGAGCATCGTTTAATGAGCAGTTCTTC
NA | NA | TRBJ1-1 | TRBV24-1 | CATSDSRPEGSQAFF | TGTGCCACCAGTGATTCCCGGCCGGAAGGGTCCCAAGCTTTCTTT
NA | TRBD1 | TRBJ2-4 | TRBV28 | CASTPRLGTGSRTDF | TGTGCCAGCACCCCCCGCCTCGGGACAGGGTCCCGAACGGACTTC
NA | NA | TRBJ2-4 | TRBV13 | CASSRDPEAKNIQYF | TGTGCCAGCAGCCGGGACCCCGAAGCCAAAAACATTCAGTACTTC
few | TRBD2 | TRBJ2-5 | TRBV6-4 | CASRTTTSGSMRSRETQYF | TGTGCCAGCAGGACCACGACTAGCGGGAGTATGAGATCCAGAGAGACCCAGTACTTC
NA | TRBD2 | TRBJ2-1 | TRBV30 | CAWSVGLGNEQFF | TGTGCCTGGAGTGTGGGACTAGGCAATGAGCAGTTCTTC
few | TRBD2 | TRBJ2-3 | TRBV7-8 | CASSLKGLAGLKQYF | TGTGCCAGCAGCTTAAAGGGACTAGCGGGATTGAAGCAGTATTTT
many | NA | TRBJ2-1 | TRBV6-5 | CASSYVGLTYNEQFF | TGTGCCAGCAGTTACGTAGGTCTGACCTACAATGAGCAGTTCTTC
few | NA | TRBJ2-3 | TRBV20-1 | CSASLETSTDTQYF | TGCAGTGCTAGTTTAGAGACTAGCACAGATACGCAGTATTTT
many | TRBD2 | TRBJ2-1 | TRBV28 | CASSSLAGDYYNEQFF | TGTGCCAGCAGTTCCTTAGCGGGCGATTACTACAATGAGCAGTTCTTC
many | TRBD1 | TRBJ2-2 | TRBV11-2 | CASSFGTGGIGELFF | TGTGCCAGCAGCTTTGGGACAGGGGGCATCGGGGAGCTGTTTTTT
many | TRBD2 | TRBJ2-1 | TRBV12-3/TRBV12-4 | CASSFGDPGGDEQFF | TGTGCCAGCAGTTTCGGTGATCCGGGAGGCGATGAGCAGTTCTTC